Given below is one TCR beta chain in context. Its antigen is not known. Germline-derived CDR1 and CDR2 are LNHDA and SQIVND (reference sequence). V lost 0 bases and J lost 5; bases outside the gene matches: 10. CDR3 length equals 18 residues. The sample comes from a study of cytomegalovirus exposure and HLA in healthy donors. Study-level findings and limits: Immune exposure information available was restricted to CMV serostatus.

The PCR was carried out with 60 Vbeta primers and 13 Jbeta primers. Some clones are missing from TCRdb's copy, which holds only in-frame ones; the method was immunoSEQ multiplex PCR. The top ten clones hold under 1.1% of a sample with roughly 180,000 clones, roughly 83% of them seen once. The source material was PBMCs. The clonotype comes from a man aged 30 to 45 in good health and CMV-seronegative. This rearrangement joins TRBV19 to TRBJ2-5, with 12 positions matching TRBD2. DNA for the CDR3: TGTGCCAGTAGTATAGACCTAGCGGGAGGGGTTTCTTGGGAGACCCAGTACTTC. This gives the protein CASSIDLAGGVSWETQYF.